The clone carrying this T cell receptor (beta chain) was counted at least ten times. What it recognizes is unknown. TCRdb recomputed calls from the 5' RACE reads with MiXCR, one row per CDR3 protein. The data show just under 60,000 distinct CDR3 sequences, with 8.5% to 10% seen just once and 15% to 20% held by the top ten. This record belongs to a study of early T cells in non-severe SARS-CoV-2 infection. Study-wide context: Bulk RNA taken from unsorted whole blood was sequenced, leaving chains unpaired. Study conclusions and caveats: CD4 and private specificities were missed by VDJdb matching, which favored anti-spike CD8 responses.

This CDR3 has 13 residues. The V and J ends lost 5 bases and 3 bases, in that order; junction bases with no gene match: 1. Germline values: CDR1 KGHSH, CDR2 LQKENI. The chain couples TRBV18 to TRBJ1-1, with 9 bases fitting TRBD1. Sequenced input: whole blood. The TCR was taken from an adult who was a healthcare worker with PCR-confirmed SARS-CoV-2 infection or an uninfected control (not recorded which). The CDR3 region is CASSTGGYTEAFF. Written as DNA, the CDR3 is TGTGCCAGCTCAACAGGGGGCTACACTGAAGCTTTCTTT. Full variable domain (missing parts from reference TRBV18 and TRBJ1-1): NAGVMQNPRHLVRRRGQEARLRCSPMKGHSHVYWYRQLPEEGLKFMVYLQKENIIDESGMPKERFSAEFPKEGPSILRIQQVVRGDSAAYFCASSTGGYTEAFFGQGTRLTVV.